These T cell receptor beta chains were read from a single sample in a study of monozygotic twins with inflammatory bowel disease. TCRdb derives one entry per CDR3 protein from the 5' RACE reads, leaving out DNA. This sample's table has about 380,000 distinct CDR3 sequences. Input material: blood. Receptors originate from a human donor with ulcerative colitis or Crohn's disease, or a healthy co-twin of an affected twin (not recorded which). CDR3s include the opening cysteine and the closing phenylalanine or tryptophan.

V: TRBV14
J: TRBJ1-6
CDR3: CASSLSTDSPLHF

V: TRBV7-7
J: TRBJ2-5
CDR3: CASSLRGGLGETQYF

V: TRBV20-1
J: TRBJ2-1
CDR3: CSALAGGPRNEQFF

V: TRBV5-6
J: TRBJ1-1
CDR3: CASSLGGRAFF

V: TRBV18
J: TRBJ2-5
CDR3: CASSPPFGGLGETQYF

V: TRBV4-3
J: TRBJ2-7
CDR3: CASSLRDRDVGEQYF

V: TRBV20-1
J: TRBJ1-6
CDR3: CSARENRGSNSPLHF

V: TRBV12-3/TRBV12-4
J: TRBJ2-7
CDR3: CASSLAREQYF

V: TRBV6-5
J: TRBJ1-2
CDR3: CASSYSIGHLNYGYTF

V: TRBV5-1
J: TRBJ2-7
CDR3: CASSLRSWAESSYEQYF

V: TRBV7-3
J: TRBJ1-1
CDR3: CASSLAGGEAFF

V: TRBV18
J: TRBJ2-3
CDR3: CASSPPLSHTQYF

V: TRBV5-1
J: TRBJ2-3
CDR3: CASSALTGSTDTQYF

V: TRBV5-1
J: TRBJ2-3
CDR3: CASSLSGPGYTDTQYF

V: TRBV2
J: TRBJ1-1
CDR3: CASSQEQNTEAFF

V: TRBV20-1
J: TRBJ2-1
CDR3: CSARSLAAYNEQFF

V: TRBV5-1
J: TRBJ1-6
CDR3: CASSGDTSNSPLHF

V: TRBV27
J: TRBJ2-1
CDR3: CASSLDRDSSYNEQFF

V: TRBV12-3/TRBV12-4
J: TRBJ2-3
CDR3: CASSFPDSRDTQYF

V: TRBV6-1
J: TRBJ1-2
CDR3: CASRDYLTGLYGYTF

V: TRBV12-3/TRBV12-4
J: TRBJ2-3
CDR3: CASSLRLATDTQYF

V: TRBV7-2
J: TRBJ2-1
CDR3: CASSRQGPIDEQFF

V: TRBV27
J: TRBJ1-5
CDR3: CASSKLTGDNQPQHF

V: TRBV12-3/TRBV12-4
J: TRBJ1-2
CDR3: CASSSGRRRETNYGYTF

V: TRBV28
J: TRBJ2-2
CDR3: CASSLHYNTGDLFF

V: TRBV30
J: TRBJ2-6
CDR3: CAWSPSTGANVLTF

V: TRBV20-1
J: TRBJ2-7
CDR3: CSARDLGTGYEQYF

V: TRBV5-1
J: TRBJ1-1
CDR3: CASSALQGVNVFF

V: TRBV20-1
J: TRBJ1-5
CDR3: CSASRGVSNQPQHF

V: TRBV5-1
J: TRBJ2-3
CDR3: CASSSEIAGGGTDTQYF

V: TRBV30
J: TRBJ1-5
CDR3: CAWSVGGRGTQHF

V: TRBV7-2
J: TRBJ2-7
CDR3: CASSPSGRHEQYF

V: TRBV5-1
J: TRBJ2-5
CDR3: CASSLVGGSETQYF

V: TRBV20-1
J: TRBJ2-3
CDR3: CSAPGLAGGLGDTQYF

V: TRBV28
J: TRBJ2-7
CDR3: CASKTGYPDEQYF

V: TRBV20-1
J: TRBJ1-4
CDR3: CSASGRGANEKLFF

V: TRBV30
J: TRBJ2-1
CDR3: CAWTINPRLAGGEREQFF

V: TRBV7-2
J: TRBJ1-2
CDR3: CASSLGGDRSYGYTF

V: TRBV9
J: TRBJ2-7
CDR3: CASSVGRAFSYEQYF

V: TRBV4-3
J: TRBJ1-4
CDR3: CASSSRQISPTTNEKLFF

V: TRBV5-4
J: TRBJ1-1
CDR3: CAGSGNTEAFF

V: TRBV4-3
J: TRBJ2-2
CDR3: CASSQIAGDSTGELFF

V: TRBV18
J: TRBJ1-2
CDR3: CASSQTQGANYGYTF

V: TRBV7-8
J: TRBJ1-2
CDR3: CASSPGRDYGYTF

V: TRBV10-3
J: TRBJ2-3
CDR3: CAIKRRVASPDTQYF

V: TRBV29-1
J: TRBJ2-7
CDR3: CSVDVTGDSYEQYF

V: TRBV7-2
J: TRBJ1-5
CDR3: CASSLGYYSNQPQHF

V: TRBV7-9
J: TRBJ2-2
CDR3: CASSNRQGYTGELFF

V: TRBV5-1
J: TRBJ1-1
CDR3: CATAWKVNTEAFF

V: TRBV20-1
J: TRBJ1-1
CDR3: CSARDRGQIWTEAFF

V: TRBV4-3
J: TRBJ2-7
CDR3: CASSQESGLVYEQYF

V: TRBV7-9
J: TRBJ2-7
CDR3: CASSFAGALSSSYEQYF

V: TRBV10-2
J: TRBJ2-7
CDR3: CASAVRGTYEQYF

V: TRBV19
J: TRBJ1-1
CDR3: CASSQGRGDEAFF

V: TRBV10-2
J: TRBJ1-2
CDR3: CASSTTSNYGYTF

V: TRBV4-3
J: TRBJ2-3
CDR3: CASSQELGELTDTQYF